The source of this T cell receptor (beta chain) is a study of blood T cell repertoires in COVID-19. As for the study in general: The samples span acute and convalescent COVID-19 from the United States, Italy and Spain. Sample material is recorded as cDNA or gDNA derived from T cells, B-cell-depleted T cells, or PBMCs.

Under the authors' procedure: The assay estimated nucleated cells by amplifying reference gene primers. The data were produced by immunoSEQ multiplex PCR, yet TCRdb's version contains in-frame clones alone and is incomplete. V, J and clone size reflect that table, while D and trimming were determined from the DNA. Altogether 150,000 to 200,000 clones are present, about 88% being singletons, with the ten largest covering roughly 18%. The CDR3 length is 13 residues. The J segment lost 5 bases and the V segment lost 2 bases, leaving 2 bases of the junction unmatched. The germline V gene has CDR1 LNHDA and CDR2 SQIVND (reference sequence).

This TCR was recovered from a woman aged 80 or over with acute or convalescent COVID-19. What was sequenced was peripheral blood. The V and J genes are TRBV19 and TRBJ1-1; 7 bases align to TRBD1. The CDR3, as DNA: TGTGCCAGTAGTATAATCAGGGGGACTGAAGCTTTCTTT. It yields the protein CASSIIRGTEAFF.